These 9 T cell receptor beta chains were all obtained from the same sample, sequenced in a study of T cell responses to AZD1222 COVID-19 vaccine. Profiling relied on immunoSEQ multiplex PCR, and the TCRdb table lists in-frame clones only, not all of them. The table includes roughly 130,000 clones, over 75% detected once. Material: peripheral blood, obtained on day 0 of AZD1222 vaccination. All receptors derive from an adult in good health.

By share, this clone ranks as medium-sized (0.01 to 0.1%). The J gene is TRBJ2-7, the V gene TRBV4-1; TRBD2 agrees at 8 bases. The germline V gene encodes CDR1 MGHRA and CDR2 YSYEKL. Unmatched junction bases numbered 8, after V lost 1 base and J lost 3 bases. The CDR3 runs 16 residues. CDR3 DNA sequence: TGCGCCAGCAGCCAAGCGGTAGCGGGGAAAGTCTACGAGCAGTACTTC. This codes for CASSQAVAGKVYEQYF.

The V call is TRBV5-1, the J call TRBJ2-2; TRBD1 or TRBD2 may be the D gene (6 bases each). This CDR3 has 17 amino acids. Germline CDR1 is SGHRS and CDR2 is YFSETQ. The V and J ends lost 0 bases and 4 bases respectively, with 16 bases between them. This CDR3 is CASSLAFGTGATGELFF. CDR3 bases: TGCGCCAGCAGCTTGGCCTTTGGAACGGGGGCCACCGGGGAGCTGTTTTTT.

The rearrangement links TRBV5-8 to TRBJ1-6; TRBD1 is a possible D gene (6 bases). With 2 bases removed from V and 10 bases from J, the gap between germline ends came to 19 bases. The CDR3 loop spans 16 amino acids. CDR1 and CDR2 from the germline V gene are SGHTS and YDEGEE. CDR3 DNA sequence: TGTGCCAGCAGCTTCCTGCAGGGGCCTAGAACATCACCCCTCCACTTT. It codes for CASSFLQGPRTSPLHF.

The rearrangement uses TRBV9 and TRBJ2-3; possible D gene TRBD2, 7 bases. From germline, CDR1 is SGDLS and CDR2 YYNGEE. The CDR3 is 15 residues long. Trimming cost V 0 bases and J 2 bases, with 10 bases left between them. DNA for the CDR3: TGTGCCAGCAGCGTAGCGGCGGGGGCCACAGATACGCAGTATTTT. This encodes CASSVAAGATDTQYF.

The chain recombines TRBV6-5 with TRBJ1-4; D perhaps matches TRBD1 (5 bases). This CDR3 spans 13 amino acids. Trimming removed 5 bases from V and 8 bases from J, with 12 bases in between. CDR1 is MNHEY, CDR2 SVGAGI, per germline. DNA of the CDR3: TGTGCCAGCAGTATCCAGGGATCGGAAAAACTGTTTTTT. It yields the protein CASSIQGSEKLFF.

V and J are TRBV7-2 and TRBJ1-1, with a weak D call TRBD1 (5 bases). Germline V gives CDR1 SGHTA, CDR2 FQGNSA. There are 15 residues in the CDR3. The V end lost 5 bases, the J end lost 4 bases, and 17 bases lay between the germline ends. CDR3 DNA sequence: TGTGCCAGCAGCCCGCGCCGGGGCATGGGCACTGAAGCTTTCTTT. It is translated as CASSPRRGMGTEAFF.

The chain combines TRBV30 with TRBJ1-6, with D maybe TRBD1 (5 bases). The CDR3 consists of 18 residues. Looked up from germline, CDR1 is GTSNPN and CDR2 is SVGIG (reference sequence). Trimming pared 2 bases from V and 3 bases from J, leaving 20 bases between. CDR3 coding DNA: TGTGCCTGGAGTTCCCCTTCCGATTTCAGGGACTATAATTCACCCCTCCACTTT. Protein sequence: CAWSSPSDFRDYNSPLHF.

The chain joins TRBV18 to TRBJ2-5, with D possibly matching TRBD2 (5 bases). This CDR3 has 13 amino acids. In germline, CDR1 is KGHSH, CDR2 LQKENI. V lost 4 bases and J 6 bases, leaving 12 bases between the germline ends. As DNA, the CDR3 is TGTGCCAGCTCACGGGAGTCCAGGCAGACCCAGTACTTC. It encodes CASSRESRQTQYF.

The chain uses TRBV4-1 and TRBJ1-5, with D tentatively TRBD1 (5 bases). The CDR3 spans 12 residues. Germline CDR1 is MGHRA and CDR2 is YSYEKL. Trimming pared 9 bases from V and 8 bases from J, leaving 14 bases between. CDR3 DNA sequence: TGCGCCAGTCAACGGCCGGGGGAGCCCCAGCATTTT. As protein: CASQRPGEPQHF.